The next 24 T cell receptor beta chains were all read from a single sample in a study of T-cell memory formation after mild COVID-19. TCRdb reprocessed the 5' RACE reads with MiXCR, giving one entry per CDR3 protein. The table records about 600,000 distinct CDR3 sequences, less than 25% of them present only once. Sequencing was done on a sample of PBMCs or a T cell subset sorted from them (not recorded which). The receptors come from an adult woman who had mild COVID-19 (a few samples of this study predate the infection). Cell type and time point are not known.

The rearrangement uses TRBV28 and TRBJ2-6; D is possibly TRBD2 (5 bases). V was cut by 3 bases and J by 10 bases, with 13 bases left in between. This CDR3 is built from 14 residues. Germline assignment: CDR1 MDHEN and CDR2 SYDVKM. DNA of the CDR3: TGTGCCAGCAGTTTGGTCGGGAATCCGAACGTCCTGACTTTC. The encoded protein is CASSLVGNPNVLTF.

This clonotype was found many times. The CDR3 sequence: CASRLPGVAVYEQYF. The CDR3 nucleotides are TGTGCCAGCAGACTTCCAGGGGTGGCGGTCTACGAGCAGTACTTC. V gene TRBV6-2 or TRBV6-3 combines with J gene TRBJ2-7; TRBD1 is a possible D gene (6 bases). The V end lost 6 bases, the J end lost 3 bases, and 18 bases lay between the germline ends. The CDR3 runs 15 residues. CDR1 is MNHEY, CDR2 SVGEGT, per germline.

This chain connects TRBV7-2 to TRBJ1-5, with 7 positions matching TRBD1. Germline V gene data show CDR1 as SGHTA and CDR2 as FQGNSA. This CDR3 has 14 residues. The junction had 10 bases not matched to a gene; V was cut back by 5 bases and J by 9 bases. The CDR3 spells CASSLEGARRPQHF. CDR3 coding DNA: TGTGCCAGCAGCCTCGAGGGGGCGAGGCGGCCCCAGCATTTT.

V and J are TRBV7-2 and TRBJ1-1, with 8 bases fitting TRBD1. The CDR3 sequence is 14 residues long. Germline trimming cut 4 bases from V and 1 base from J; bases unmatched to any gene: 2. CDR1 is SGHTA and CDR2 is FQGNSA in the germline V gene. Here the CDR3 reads CASSWDRRNTEAFF. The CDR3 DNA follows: TGTGCCAGCAGCTGGGACAGGAGGAACACTGAAGCTTTCTTT.

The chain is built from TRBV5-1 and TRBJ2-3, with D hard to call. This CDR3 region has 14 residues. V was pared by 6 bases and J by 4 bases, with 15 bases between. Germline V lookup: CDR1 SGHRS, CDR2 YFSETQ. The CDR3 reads CASKRGDGPDTQYF. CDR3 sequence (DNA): TGCGCCAGCAAACGTGGGGATGGACCAGATACGCAGTATTTT.

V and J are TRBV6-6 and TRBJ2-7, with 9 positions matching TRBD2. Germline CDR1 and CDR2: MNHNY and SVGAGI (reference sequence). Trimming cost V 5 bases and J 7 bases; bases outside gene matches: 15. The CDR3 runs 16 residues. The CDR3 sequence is CASSPLTSGGLREQYF. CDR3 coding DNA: TGTGCCAGCAGTCCCTTGACTAGCGGTGGACTCCGGGAGCAGTACTTC.

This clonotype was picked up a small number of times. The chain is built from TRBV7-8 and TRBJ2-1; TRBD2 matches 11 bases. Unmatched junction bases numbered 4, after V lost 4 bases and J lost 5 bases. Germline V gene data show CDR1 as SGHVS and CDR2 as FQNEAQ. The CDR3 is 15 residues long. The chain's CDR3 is CASSSLAGAHNEQFF. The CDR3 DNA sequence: TGTGCCAGCAGCTCACTAGCGGGGGCGCACAATGAGCAGTTCTTC.

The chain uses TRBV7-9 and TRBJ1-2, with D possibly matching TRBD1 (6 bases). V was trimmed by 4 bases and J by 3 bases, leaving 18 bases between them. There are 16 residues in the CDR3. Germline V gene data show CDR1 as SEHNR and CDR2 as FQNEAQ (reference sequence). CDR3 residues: CASSSEWGQLYYGYTF. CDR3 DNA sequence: TGTGCCAGCAGCTCAGAATGGGGACAACTTTACTATGGCTACACCTTC. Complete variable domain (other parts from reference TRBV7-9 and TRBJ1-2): DTGVSQNPRHKITKRGQNVTFRCDPISEHNRLYWYRQTLGQGPEFLTYFQNEAQLEKSRLLSDRFSAERPKGSFSTLEIQRTEQGDSAMYLCASSSEWGQLYYGYTFGSGTRLTVV.

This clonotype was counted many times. CDR3 DNA sequence: TGTGCCAGCAGCCCCGGACAGGGCCGCTACACCTTC. Residues: CASSPGQGRYTF. The chain is built from TRBV6-5 and TRBJ1-2; 8 bases map to TRBD1. Germline V gene sequence: CDR1 MNHEY, CDR2 SVGAGI. CDR3 length: 12 amino acids. With V trimmed by 6 bases and J by 9 bases, 6 bases remained unmatched.

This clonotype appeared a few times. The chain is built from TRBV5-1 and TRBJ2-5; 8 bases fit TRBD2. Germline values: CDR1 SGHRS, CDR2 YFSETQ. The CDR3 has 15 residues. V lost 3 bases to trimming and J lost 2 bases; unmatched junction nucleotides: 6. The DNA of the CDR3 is TGCGCCAGCAGCTCCCCAGCGGGGGCACAAGAGACCCAGTACTTC. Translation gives CASSSPAGAQETQYF.

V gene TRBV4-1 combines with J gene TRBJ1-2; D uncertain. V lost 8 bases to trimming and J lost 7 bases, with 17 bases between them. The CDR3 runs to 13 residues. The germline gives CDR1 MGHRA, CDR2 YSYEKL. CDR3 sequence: CASASPGDRGYTF. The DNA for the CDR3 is TGCGCCAGCGCGAGTCCTGGGGATCGTGGCTACACCTTC.

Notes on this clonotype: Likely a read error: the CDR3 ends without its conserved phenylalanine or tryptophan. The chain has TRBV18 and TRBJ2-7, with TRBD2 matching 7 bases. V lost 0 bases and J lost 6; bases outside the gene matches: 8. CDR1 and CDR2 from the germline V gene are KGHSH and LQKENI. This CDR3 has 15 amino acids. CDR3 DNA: TGTGCCAGCTCACCACCGGGAGGGAAGGTAGGCGAGCAGTACTTA. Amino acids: CASSPPGGKVGEQYL.

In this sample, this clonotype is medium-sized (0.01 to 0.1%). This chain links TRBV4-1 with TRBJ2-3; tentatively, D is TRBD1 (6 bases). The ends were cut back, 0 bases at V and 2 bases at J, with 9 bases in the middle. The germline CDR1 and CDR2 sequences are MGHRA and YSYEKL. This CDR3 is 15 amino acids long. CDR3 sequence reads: CASSQDQGPTDTQYF. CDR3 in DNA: TGCGCCAGCAGCCAAGATCAGGGGCCCACAGATACGCAGTATTTT.

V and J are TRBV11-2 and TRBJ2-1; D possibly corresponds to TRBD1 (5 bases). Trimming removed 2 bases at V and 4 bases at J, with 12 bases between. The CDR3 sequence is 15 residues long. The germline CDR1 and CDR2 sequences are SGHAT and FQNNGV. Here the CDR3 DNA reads TGTGCCAGCAGCTTACGAGACAGCCTGTACAATGAGCAGTTCTTC. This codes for CASSLRDSLYNEQFF.

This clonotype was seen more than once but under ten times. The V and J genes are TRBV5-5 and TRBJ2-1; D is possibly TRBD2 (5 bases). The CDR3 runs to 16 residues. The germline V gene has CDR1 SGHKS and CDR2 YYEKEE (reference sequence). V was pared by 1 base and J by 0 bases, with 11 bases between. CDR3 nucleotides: TGTGCCAGCAGCTTGCTCCCGAGCGGCTCCTACAATGAGCAGTTCTTC. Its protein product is CASSLLPSGSYNEQFF.

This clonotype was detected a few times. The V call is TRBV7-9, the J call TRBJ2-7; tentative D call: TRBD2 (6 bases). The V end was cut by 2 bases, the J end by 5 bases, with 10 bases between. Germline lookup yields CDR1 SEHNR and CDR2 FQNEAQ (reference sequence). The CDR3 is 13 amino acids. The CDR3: CASSLIPSDEQYF. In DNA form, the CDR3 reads TGTGCCAGCAGCTTAATCCCTAGCGACGAGCAGTACTTC.

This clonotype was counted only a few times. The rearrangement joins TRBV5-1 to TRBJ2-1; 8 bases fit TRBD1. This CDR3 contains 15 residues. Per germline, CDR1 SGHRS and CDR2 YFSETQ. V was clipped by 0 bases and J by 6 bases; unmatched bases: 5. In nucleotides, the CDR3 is TGCGCCAGCAGCTTGGCTCAGGGGGCAGGCAATGAGCAGTTCTTC. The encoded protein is CASSLAQGAGNEQFF.

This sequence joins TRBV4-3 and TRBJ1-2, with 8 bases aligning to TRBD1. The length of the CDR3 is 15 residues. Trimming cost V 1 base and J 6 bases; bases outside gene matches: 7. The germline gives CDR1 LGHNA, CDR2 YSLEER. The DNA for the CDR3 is TGCGCCAGCAGCCAAGGCCCAGGGGGCGCGGATGGCTACACCTTC. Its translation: CASSQGPGGADGYTF.

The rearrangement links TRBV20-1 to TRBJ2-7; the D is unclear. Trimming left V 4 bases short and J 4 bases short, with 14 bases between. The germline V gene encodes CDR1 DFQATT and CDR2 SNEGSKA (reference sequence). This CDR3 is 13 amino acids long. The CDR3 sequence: CSAISGSVYEQYF. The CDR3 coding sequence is TGCAGTGCTATTTCAGGCTCTGTTTACGAGCAGTACTTC.

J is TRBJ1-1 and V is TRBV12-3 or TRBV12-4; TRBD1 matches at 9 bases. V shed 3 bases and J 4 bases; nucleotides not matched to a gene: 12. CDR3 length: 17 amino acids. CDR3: CASSFPSRQGGSTEAFF. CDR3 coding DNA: TGTGCCAGCAGTTTCCCCAGCCGACAGGGGGGGAGCACTGAAGCTTTCTTT.

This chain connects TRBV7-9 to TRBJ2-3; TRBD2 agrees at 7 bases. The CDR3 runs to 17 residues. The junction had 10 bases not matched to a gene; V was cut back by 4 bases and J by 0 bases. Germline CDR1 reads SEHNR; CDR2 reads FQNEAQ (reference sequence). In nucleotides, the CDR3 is TGTGCCAGCAGCTCGCGGAGAGTAGCGGGTAGCACAGATACGCAGTATTTT. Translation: CASSSRRVAGSTDTQYF. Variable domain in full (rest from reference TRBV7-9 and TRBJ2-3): DTGVSQNPRHKITKRGQNVTFRCDPISEHNRLYWYRQTLGQGPEFLTYFQNEAQLEKSRLLSDRFSAERPKGSFSTLEIQRTEQGDSAMYLCASSSRRVAGSTDTQYFGPGTRLTVL.

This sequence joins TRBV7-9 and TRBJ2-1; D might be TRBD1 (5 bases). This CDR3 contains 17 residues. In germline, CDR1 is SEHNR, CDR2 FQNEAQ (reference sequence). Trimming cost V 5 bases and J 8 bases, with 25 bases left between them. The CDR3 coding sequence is TGTGCCAGCAGCCTCTCAGGGTCCCATTATTTACCCCATGAGCAGTTCTTC. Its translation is CASSLSGSHYLPHEQFF.

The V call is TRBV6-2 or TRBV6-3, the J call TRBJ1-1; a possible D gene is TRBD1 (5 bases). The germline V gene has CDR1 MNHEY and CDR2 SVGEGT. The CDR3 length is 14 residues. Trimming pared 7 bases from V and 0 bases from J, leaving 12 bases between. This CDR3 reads CASTEDKMNTEAFF. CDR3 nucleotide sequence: TGTGCCAGCACCGAGGACAAGATGAACACTGAAGCTTTCTTT.

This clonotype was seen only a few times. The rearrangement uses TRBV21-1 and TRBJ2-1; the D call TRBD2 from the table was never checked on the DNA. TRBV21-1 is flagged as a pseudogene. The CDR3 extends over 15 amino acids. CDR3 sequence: CAYRGDWRTYNEQFF. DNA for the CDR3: TGTGCCTACCGGGGGGACTGGAGGACCTACAATGAGCAGTTCTTC.